Listed below are T cell receptor beta chains from one sample, sequenced in a study of regulatory T cells in long-lasting Graves disease. TCRdb reanalysed the multiplex PCR reads using MiXCR and keeps one entry per CDR3 protein. The sample yields roughly 400,000 distinct CDR3 sequences, around 15% seen once. This sample also appeared in a second study, on T cells in Graves' hyperthyroidism and ophthalmopathy.

The starting material was peripheral blood mononuclear cells (PBMCs), obtained at new diagnosis, from a patient treated with antithyroid drugs. The receptor set was obtained from a young woman with Graves disease. The CDR3 runs from the conserved cysteine through the conserved F or W. For some rows the clone size is stated as once, few or many, or as a class when expanded; others skip it.

clone size,V gene,CDR3 protein
many,TRBV12-3/TRBV12-4,CASSRDGFYGYTF
many,TRBV7-2,CASSLEAGLASYEQYF
many,TRBV30,CAVDYYGYTF
few,TRBV10-3,CAISRGTGLNTEAFF
many,TRBV7-6,CASILATGAQETQYF
NA,TRBV29-1,CSIVGGDLTVDEQFF
many,TRBV6-2/TRBV6-3,CASSYSAAANYGYTF
many,TRBV12-3/TRBV12-4,CASSDQSPNTGELFF
few,TRBV16,CASSQGFAGRSYNEQFF
NA,TRBV29-1,CSVGGGGLAGVEQFF
NA,TRBV2,CASEGGTGELFF
NA,TRBV20-1,CSARDPQGTYNSPLHF
many,TRBV29-1,CSVEVAGAFKQYF
few,TRBV9,CASSVDTFSTVKDTQYF
many,TRBV24-1,CATSAGGSETQYF
many,TRBV12-3/TRBV12-4,CASSALVAETQYF
many,TRBV2,CASTLIRTEQYF
many,TRBV6-5,CASSYSASASTDTQYF
many,TRBV30,CAWSLGTSSADEQFF
NA,TRBV19,CASTSGQGQHF
many,TRBV2,CASRPWGSANTGELFF
many,TRBV20-1,CSVGQDGTDTQYF
NA,TRBV28,CASRSPGATIGAQYF
few,TRBV20-1,CSVPSRGSFSSYEQYF
NA,TRBV14,CASKPGLAGAPGSYEQYF
NA,TRBV5-1,CASSLDGTSAKPNEQFF
few,TRBV7-2,CASSPAGGRNTEAFF
many,TRBV2,CASYLRGEQYF
many,TRBV12-3/TRBV12-4,CASTLGQIYYEQYF
once,TRBV6-1,CASRWGQVSTDTQYF
few,TRBV5-6,CASSLSSTEQFF
few,TRBV27,CASTDQGPAGHTGELFF
NA,TRBV3-1,CASSQFPASGELFF
few,TRBV12-3/TRBV12-4,CASSLHRTQFF
NA,TRBV10-3,CAISVQGAEAFF
few,TRBV7-9,CASSQGSLAVSSYNEQFF
NA,TRBV6-2/TRBV6-3,CASSEDTEQFF
many,TRBV5-5,CASSFSAGNTIYF
many,TRBV20-1,CSARDGTYSNEQFF
many,TRBV7-9,CASSLDSTSSYEQYF
NA,TRBV7-3,CASSDQGAPGEQYF
many,TRBV20-1,CSARPPTTDTQYF
NA,TRBV20-1,CSARGQVHTDTQYF
few,TRBV19,CASSISGRAGEQYF
NA,TRBV10-3,CAIKGTGGLETQYF
NA,TRBV29-1,CSGRASNTGELFF
NA,TRBV6-1,CASSVVRGLEETQYF
few,TRBV20-1,CSATTGVEETQYF
many,TRBV19,CASSPQGAGELFF
few,TRBV12-3/TRBV12-4,CASSLGGTYNSPLHF
few,TRBV6-4,CASSSDQLADTQYF
many,TRBV9,CASSVWEGYNEQFF
few,TRBV7-9,CASSAPRGPGELFF
NA,TRBV3-1,CASGQSLAGGPSF
many,TRBV10-1,CASSGGQGTNNEQFF